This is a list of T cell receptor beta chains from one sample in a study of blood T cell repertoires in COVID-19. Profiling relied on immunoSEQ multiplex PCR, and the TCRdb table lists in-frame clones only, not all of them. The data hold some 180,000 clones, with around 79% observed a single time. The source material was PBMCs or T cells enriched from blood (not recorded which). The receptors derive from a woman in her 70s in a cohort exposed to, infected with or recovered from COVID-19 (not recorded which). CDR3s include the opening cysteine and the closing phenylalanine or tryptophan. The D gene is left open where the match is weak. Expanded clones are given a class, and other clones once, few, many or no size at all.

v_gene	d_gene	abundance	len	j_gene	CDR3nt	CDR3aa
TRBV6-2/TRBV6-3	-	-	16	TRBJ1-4	TGTGCCAGCAGTTACTACGCGGCGGACTCCGTTGAAAAACTGTTTTTT	CASSYYAADSVEKLFF
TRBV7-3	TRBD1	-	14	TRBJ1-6	TGTGCCAGCAGCCCGGGGACAGCTAATTCACCCCTCCACTTT	CASSPGTANSPLHF
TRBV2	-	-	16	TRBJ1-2	TGTGCCAGCAGTGAATATCAGGCACAGATCCTCAATGGCTACACCTTC	CASSEYQAQILNGYTF
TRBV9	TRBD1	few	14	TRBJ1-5	TGTGCCAGCAGCGAAGGACAGGGGCATCAGCCCCAGCATTTT	CASSEGQGHQPQHF
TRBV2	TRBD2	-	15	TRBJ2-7	TGTGCCAGCAGTGGCCCGACTAGCGGGAACCACGAGCAGTACTTC	CASSGPTSGNHEQYF
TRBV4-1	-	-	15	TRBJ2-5	TGCGCCAGCAGCCAAGGAGCTTCAGGGGCAGAGACCCAGTACTTC	CASSQGASGAETQYF
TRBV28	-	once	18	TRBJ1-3	TGTGCCAGCAGTCTAATAAGGGAGGCAGGGTTGACTTCAAACACCATATATTTT	CASSLIREAGLTSNTIYF
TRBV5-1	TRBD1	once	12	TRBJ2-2	TGCGCCAGCAGTCAGGGGGCCGGGGAGCTGTTTTTT	CASSQGAGELFF
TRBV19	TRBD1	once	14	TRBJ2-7	TGTGCCAGTACTCTGACAGGGGGAATAACCGAGCAGTACTTC	CASTLTGGITEQYF
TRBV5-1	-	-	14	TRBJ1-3	TGCGCCAGCAGCATGGACAGCTCTGGAAACACCATATATTTT	CASSMDSSGNTIYF
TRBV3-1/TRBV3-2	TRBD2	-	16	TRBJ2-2	TGTGCCAGCAGCCAGTTACTAGCGGGAGGCACCGGGGAGCTGTTTTTT	CASSQLLAGGTGELFF
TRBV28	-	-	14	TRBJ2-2	TGTGCCAGCAGTTTAGTAGGGGTCACCGGGGAGCTGTTTTTT	CASSLVGVTGELFF
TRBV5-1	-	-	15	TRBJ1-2	TGCGCCAGCAGCTTGGACAGGGTGGGTGACTATGGCTACACCTTC	CASSLDRVGDYGYTF
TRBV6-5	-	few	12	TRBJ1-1	TGTGCCAGCAGGCGACCTTCGGGTGAAGCTTTCTTT	CASRRPSGEAFF
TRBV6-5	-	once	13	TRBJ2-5	TGTGCCAGCTCCGAGGGTTTTGGAGAGACCCAGTACTTC	CASSEGFGETQYF
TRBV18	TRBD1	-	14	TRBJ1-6	TGTGCCAGCTCACCTGGACAGGGCGAAGAGGCCCTCCACTTT	CASSPGQGEEALHF
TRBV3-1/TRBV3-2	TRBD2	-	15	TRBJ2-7	TGTGCCAGCAGCCCTGGGACTAGCGGTCCCTACGAGCAGTACTTC	CASSPGTSGPYEQYF
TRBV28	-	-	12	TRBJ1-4	TGTGCCAGCAGTGCTTCCGGGACTAAGGAGTTTTTT	CASSASGTKEFF
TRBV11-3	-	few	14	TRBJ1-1	TGTGCCAGCATTAAGTCGCACATGAACACTGAAGCTTTCTTT	CASIKSHMNTEAFF
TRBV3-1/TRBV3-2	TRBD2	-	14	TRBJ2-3	TGTGCCAGCAGCCTTAGCGGGAGTACAGATACGCAGTATTTT	CASSLSGSTDTQYF
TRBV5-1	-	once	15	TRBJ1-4	TGCGCCAGCAGCCCATCAGGGCTGACTAATGAAAAACTGTTTTTT	CASSPSGLTNEKLFF
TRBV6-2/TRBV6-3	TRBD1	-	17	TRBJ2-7	TGTGCCAGCAGTTACTCCACAGTCATGACAGGGCACTACGAGCAGTACTTC	CASSYSTVMTGHYEQYF
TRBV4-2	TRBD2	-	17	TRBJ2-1	TGTGCCAGCAGCCAAGATCCGCCTGCCGGGAGGCACAATGAGCAGTTCTTC	CASSQDPPAGRHNEQFF
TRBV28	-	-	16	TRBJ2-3	TGTGCCAGCAGTTTCCTCGGGGGAGGTTTGACAGATACGCAGTATTTT	CASSFLGGGLTDTQYF
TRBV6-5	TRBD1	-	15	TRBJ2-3	TGTGCCAGCAGAGTGAGAGGGACAGGCACAGATACGCAGTATTTT	CASRVRGTGTDTQYF
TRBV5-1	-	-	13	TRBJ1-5	TGCGCCAGCAGCTTGACAGGGATCCAGCCCCAGCATTTT	CASSLTGIQPQHF
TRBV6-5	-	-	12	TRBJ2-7	TGTGCCAGTTTCGAGGGAGTAGGCGAGCAGTACTTC	CASFEGVGEQYF
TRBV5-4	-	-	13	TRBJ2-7	TGTGCCAGCAGCAGCGACAGCTCCTACGAGCAGTACTTC	CASSSDSSYEQYF
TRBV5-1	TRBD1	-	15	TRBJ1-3	TGCGCCAGCAGCCAACAGGGGTCCGCTGGAAACACCATATATTTT	CASSQQGSAGNTIYF
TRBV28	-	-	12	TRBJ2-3	TGTGCCAGCAGTTCGGCGGGACAGACGCAGTATTTT	CASSSAGQTQYF
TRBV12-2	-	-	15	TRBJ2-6	TGTGCAAGTCGCTTATTCAGCTCTGGGGCCAACGTCCTGACTTTC	CASRLFSSGANVLTF
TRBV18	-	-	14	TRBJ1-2	TGTGCCAGCTCACCAGGGGGCGCGGACTATGGCTACACCTTC	CASSPGGADYGYTF
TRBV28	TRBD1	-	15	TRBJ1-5	TGTGCCAGCAGTTTCGCGGGACAGAGCAATCAGCCCCAGCATTTT	CASSFAGQSNQPQHF